This T cell receptor (beta chain) was sequenced for a study of blood T cell repertoires in COVID-19. How the authors handled the data: Reference gene primer amplification in the assay estimated nucleated cell counts. Generated by immunoSEQ multiplex PCR, the TCRdb table keeps only in-frame clones and is missing some. V and J calls and clone size are given by that table; D and trimming were obtained from the DNA. The repertoire holds 50,000 to 65,000 clones, approximately 87% seen once, with around 3.6% in the top ten. The clonotype comes from a human donor in a cohort sampled during active COVID-19. The specimen sequenced was peripheral blood.

The CDR3 here is CASSTGTGAEEQYF. The CDR3 DNA reads TGTGCCAGTTCGACGGGGACTGGAGCGGAAGAGCAGTACTTC. The chain is built from TRBV27 and TRBJ2-7, with a weak D call TRBD2 (6 bases). V was cut by 9 bases and J by 7 bases, with 22 bases left in between. Germline V gives CDR1 MNHEY, CDR2 SMNVEV (reference sequence). The CDR3 contains 14 residues.